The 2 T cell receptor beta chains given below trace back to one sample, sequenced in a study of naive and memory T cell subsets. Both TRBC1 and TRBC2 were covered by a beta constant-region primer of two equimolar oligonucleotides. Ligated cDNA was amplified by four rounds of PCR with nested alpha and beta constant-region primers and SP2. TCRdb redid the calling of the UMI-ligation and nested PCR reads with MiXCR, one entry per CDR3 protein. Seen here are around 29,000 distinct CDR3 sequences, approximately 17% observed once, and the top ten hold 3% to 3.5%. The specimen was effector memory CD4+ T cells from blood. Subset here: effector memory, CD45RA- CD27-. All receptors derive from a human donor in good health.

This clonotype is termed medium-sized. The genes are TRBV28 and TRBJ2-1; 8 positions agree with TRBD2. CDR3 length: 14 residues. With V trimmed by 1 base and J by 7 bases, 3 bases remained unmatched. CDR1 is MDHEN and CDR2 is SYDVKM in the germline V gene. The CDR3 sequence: CASSLFGRVNEQFF. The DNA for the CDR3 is TGTGCCAGCAGTTTATTCGGGAGGGTTAATGAGCAGTTCTTC.

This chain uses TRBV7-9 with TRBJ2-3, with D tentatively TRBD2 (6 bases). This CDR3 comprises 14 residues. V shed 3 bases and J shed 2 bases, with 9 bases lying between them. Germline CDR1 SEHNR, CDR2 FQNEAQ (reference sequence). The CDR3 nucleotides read TGTGCCAGCAGCTTGACTAGAGACACAGATACGCAGTATTTT. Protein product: CASSLTRDTDTQYF.